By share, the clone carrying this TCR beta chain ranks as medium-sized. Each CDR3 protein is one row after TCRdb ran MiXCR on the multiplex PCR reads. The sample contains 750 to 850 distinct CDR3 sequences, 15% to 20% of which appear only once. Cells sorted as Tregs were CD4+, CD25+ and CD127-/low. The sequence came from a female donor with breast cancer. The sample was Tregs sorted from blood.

The CDR3: CASSRDRYGYTF. In DNA form, the CDR3 reads TGTGCCAGCAGTCGGGACCGATATGGCTACACCTTC. This chain joins TRBV12-3 or TRBV12-4 and TRBJ1-2; D may be TRBD1 (5 bases). CDR3 length: 12 amino acids. V lost 5 bases and J lost 5, with 9 bases in between.